This TCR beta chain was observed in a study of blood T cell repertoires in COVID-19. Losses at the gene ends were 7 bases for V and 6 bases for J; bases not matched to a gene: 11. CDR1 is MDHEN and CDR2 is SYDVKM in the germline V gene. This CDR3 contains 16 residues. Method: immunoSEQ multiplex PCR; TCRdb's copy keeps in-frame clones and lacks some. The sample consists of a few hundred thousand clones, about 85% of them appearing once. The V call is TRBV28, the J call TRBJ2-2, with 10 bases matching TRBD2. Specimen: peripheral blood. The clonotype originates from a woman aged 45-60 years with active or convalescent COVID-19. In DNA form, the CDR3 reads TGTGCCAGCAACAGCCCCGGGACTAGCGTGGCCGGGGAGCTGTTTTTT. Protein: CASNSPGTSVAGELFF.